Listed below are T cell receptor beta chains from one sample, sequenced in a study of blood T cell repertoires in COVID-19. This table comes from immunoSEQ multiplex PCR, and its TCRdb copy is limited to in-frame clones, with some not included. The sample consists of around 260,000 clones, 75% to 95% of them appearing once. Material for sequencing was peripheral blood. The receptors derive from a young adult with COVID-19, enrolled during active disease. Both conserved end residues are part of each CDR3. A D gene is named only where the DNA matches it firmly. Part of the rows lack a size; the others show once, few, many or a class for expanded clones.

j_gene | d_gene | v_gene | abundance | len | CDR3nt | CDR3aa
TRBJ2-7 | TRBD2 | TRBV5-4 | - | 16 | TGTGCCAGCAGCTTGAAAGGGGCGGCGGGAGGGCTCGAGCAGTACTTC | CASSLKGAAGGLEQYF
TRBJ2-7 | TRBD2 | TRBV2 | - | 15 | TGTGCCAGCATTGGGAGGACTAGCGGGGCCTCGGAGCAGTACTTC | CASIGRTSGASEQYF
TRBJ1-1 | TRBD1 | TRBV28 | - | 15 | TGTGCCAGCAGTGTACTTGGACAGGGGGTCACTGAAGCTTTCTTT | CASSVLGQGVTEAFF
TRBJ1-2 | TRBD1 | TRBV7-2 | - | 15 | TGTGCCAGCAGCTTAACACAGGGGCTTGGCGGTGGCTACACCTTC | CASSLTQGLGGGYTF
TRBJ2-1 | - | TRBV5-1 | - | 14 | TGCGCCAGCAGCTTAATGAGAGAACTCGGTGAGCAGTTCTTC | CASSLMRELGEQFF
TRBJ1-4 | TRBD1 | TRBV2 | - | 13 | TGTGCCAGCAGGGTACAGGGGGCTGAAAAACTGTTTTTT | CASRVQGAEKLFF
TRBJ2-3 | TRBD2 | TRBV4-1 | - | 16 | TGCGCCAGCAGCCAACCGGGACTAGCGTTAGCAGATACGCAGTATTTT | CASSQPGLALADTQYF
TRBJ1-1 | TRBD1 | TRBV11-2 | - | 14 | TGTGCCAGCAGCGCGGGACAGGGGAGCACTGAAGCTTTCTTT | CASSAGQGSTEAFF
TRBJ2-7 | - | TRBV28 | - | 12 | TGTGCCAGCAGTCAACAGGGTGGTGAGCAGTACTTC | CASSQQGGEQYF
TRBJ2-1 | - | TRBV6-1 | - | 15 | TGTGCCAGCAGTGATTCTCCGGGAGCGAACAATGAGCAGTTCTTC | CASSDSPGANNEQFF
TRBJ2-1 | - | TRBV5-1 | - | 12 | TGCGCCAGCAGCCCGGCGGGGAATGAGCAGTTCTTC | CASSPAGNEQFF
TRBJ2-2 | TRBD2 | TRBV9 | - | 17 | TGTGCCAGCAGCGTAGGTCAAGCGGGAGGAATTACCGGGGAGCTGTTTTTT | CASSVGQAGGITGELFF
TRBJ1-5 | TRBD1 | TRBV7-6 | - | 18 | TGTGCCAGCAGCACAACTCCGGGACAGGGGTTGGGCAATCAGCCCCAGCATTTT | CASSTTPGQGLGNQPQHF
TRBJ2-1 | TRBD2 | TRBV6-1 | once | 16 | TGTGCCAGCAGTGACCCGGGACTAGCGGGAGTCGGTGAGCAGTTCTTC | CASSDPGLAGVGEQFF
TRBJ2-1 | TRBD2 | TRBV5-1 | - | 15 | TGCGCCAGCAGCTTGGATGTTAGCGGGGTTGACGAGCAGTTCTTC | CASSLDVSGVDEQFF
TRBJ1-6 | - | TRBV5-1 | - | 13 | TGCGCCAGCAGCTCAAACAGTAATTCACCCCTCCACTTT | CASSSNSNSPLHF
TRBJ2-7 | - | TRBV3-1/TRBV3-2 | - | 12 | TGTGCCAGCAGCCTGCCGGAGAGGGAGCAGTACTTC | CASSLPEREQYF
TRBJ2-1 | - | TRBV29-1 | - | 14 | TGCAGCACATGGACAGAGGTGACGGCAAGCGAGCAGTTCTTC | CSTWTEVTASEQFF
TRBJ1-4 | - | TRBV6-5 | - | 15 | TGTGCCAGCAGTTACTCACGGGGGGTCAATGAAAAACTGTTTTTT | CASSYSRGVNEKLFF